This TCR beta chain came from a study of blood T cell repertoires in COVID-19. Background on the study: Specimens from acute and convalescent COVID-19 originated in the United States, Italy and Spain. T cells, B-cell-depleted T cells, or PBMCs provided the cDNA or gDNA that served as material.

This CDR3 spans 14 amino acids. CDR1 and CDR2 from the germline V gene are SQVTM and ANQGSEA. V was clipped by 3 bases and J by 4 bases; unmatched bases: 7. This clone is a singleton in its sample. In the authors' workflow: Nucleated cell number was recorded as an estimate derived from reference gene primer amplification. Sequencing was performed with immunoSEQ multiplex PCR; in TCRdb, only in-frame clones are kept and a portion is missing. V, J and clone size are those of that table, while D and trimming were read from the DNA. Of 100,000 or so clones listed, roughly 92% were seen once; the top ten hold roughly 5%.

The chain has TRBV29-1 and TRBJ2-3, with 7 bases fitting TRBD1. The sample was peripheral blood. The receptor comes from a man aged 65 to 85 with acute or convalescent COVID-19. The CDR3 DNA reads as TGCAGCGTTGAGACAGGGTACGGGGCAGATACGCAGTATTTT. Encoded protein: CSVETGYGADTQYF.